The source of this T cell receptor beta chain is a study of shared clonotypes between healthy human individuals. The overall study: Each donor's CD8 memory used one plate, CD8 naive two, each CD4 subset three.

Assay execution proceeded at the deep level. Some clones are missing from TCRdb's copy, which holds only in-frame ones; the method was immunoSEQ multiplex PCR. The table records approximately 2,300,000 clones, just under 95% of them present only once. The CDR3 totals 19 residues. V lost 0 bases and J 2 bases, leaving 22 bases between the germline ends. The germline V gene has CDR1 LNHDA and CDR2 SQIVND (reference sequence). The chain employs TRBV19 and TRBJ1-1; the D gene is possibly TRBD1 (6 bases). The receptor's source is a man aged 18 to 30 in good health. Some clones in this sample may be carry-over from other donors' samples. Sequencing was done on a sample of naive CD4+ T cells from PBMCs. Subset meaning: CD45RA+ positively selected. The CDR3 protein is CASSIDPGSAGALNTEAFF. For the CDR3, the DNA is TGTGCCAGTAGTATAGACCCCGGTAGCGCAGGGGCCCTTAACACTGAAGCTTTCTTT.